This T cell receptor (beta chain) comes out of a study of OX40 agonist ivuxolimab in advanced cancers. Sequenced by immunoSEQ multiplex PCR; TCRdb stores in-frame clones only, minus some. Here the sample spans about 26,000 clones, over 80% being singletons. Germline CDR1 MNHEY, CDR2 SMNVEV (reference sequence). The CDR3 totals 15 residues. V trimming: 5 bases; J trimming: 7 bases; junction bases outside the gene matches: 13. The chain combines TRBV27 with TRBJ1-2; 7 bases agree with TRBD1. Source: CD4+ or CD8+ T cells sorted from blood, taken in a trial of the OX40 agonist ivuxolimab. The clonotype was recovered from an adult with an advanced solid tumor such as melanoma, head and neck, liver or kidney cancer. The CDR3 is CASSRLGTDDGGYTF. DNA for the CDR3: TGTGCCAGCAGTCGCCTCGGGACAGATGACGGTGGCTACACCTTC.